The source of this T cell receptor beta chain is a study of T cell repertoires in cytomegalovirus infection. Study-wide results and caveats: Based on cumulative public TCR beta family frequency, carriers of CMV plus the relevant HLA were identified.

About this clonotype itself: Antigen: not known.

TCRdb re-derived calls from the reads in MiXCR, one entry per CDR3 protein. There are about 310,000 distinct CDR3 sequences in the sample; 15% to 20% occur only once, and 12% lies in the top ten. This clonotype originated in a human donor in good health (CMV status not recorded). Some clones in this sample may be carry-over from other donors' samples. The sample taken for sequencing was PBMCs.

The CDR3 nucleotides read TGTGCCAGCAGCCCGACAGGAGTTTCCTACGAGCAGTACTTC. It yields the protein CASSPTGVSYEQYF. V and J are TRBV7-9 and TRBJ2-7; tentatively, D is TRBD1 (6 bases). This CDR3 is 14 amino acids long. V lost 5 bases, J lost 1 base, and 12 bases lay in between. The germline gives CDR1 SEHNR, CDR2 FQNEAQ (reference sequence).